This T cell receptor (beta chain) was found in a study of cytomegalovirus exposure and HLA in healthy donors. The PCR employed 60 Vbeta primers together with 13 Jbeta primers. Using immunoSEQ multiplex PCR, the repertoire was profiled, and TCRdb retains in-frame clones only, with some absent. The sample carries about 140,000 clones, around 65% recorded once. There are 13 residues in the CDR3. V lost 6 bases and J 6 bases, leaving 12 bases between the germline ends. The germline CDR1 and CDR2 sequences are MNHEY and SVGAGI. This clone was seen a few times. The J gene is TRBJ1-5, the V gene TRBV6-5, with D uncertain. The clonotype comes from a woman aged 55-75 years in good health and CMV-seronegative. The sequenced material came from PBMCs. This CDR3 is CASRAQVSQPQHF. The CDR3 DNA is TGTGCCAGCAGGGCCCAAGTAAGTCAGCCCCAGCATTTT.